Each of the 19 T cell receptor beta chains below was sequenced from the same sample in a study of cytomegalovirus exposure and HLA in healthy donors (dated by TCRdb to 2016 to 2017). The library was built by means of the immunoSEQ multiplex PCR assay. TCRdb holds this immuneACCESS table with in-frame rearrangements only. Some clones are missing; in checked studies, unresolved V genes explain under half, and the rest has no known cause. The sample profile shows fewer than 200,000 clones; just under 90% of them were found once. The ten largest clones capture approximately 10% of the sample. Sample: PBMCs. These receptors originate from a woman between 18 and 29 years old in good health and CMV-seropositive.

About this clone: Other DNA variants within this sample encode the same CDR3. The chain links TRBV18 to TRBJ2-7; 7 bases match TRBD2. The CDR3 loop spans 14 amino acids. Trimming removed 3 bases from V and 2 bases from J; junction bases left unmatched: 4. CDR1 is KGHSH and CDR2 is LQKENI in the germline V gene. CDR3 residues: CASSPPSGTYEQYF. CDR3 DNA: TGTGCCAGCTCACCCCCTAGCGGAACCTACGAGCAGTACTTC. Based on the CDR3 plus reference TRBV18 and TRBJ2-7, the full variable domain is NAGVMQNPRHLVRRRGQEARLRCSPMKGHSHVYWYRQLPEEGLKFMVYLQKENIIDESGMPKERFSAEFPKEGPSILRIQQVVRGDSAAYFCASSPPSGTYEQYFGPGTRLTVT.

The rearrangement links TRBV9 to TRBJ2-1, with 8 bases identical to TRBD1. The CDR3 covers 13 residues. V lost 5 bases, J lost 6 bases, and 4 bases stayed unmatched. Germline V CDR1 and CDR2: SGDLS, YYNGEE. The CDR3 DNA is TGTGCCAGCAGGGGGACAGGTGGCAATGAGCAGTTCTTC. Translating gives CASRGTGGNEQFF.

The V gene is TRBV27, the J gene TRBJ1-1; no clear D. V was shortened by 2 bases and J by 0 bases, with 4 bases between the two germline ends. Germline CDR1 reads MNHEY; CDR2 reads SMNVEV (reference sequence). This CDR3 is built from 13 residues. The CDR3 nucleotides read TGTGCCAGCAGTTTAACAGTGAACACTGAAGCTTTCTTT. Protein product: CASSLTVNTEAFF.

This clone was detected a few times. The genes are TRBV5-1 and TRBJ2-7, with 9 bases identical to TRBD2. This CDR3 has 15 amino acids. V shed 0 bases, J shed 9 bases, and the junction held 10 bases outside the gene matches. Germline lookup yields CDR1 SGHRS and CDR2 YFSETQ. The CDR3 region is CASSLALAGDRGQYF. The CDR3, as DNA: TGCGCCAGCAGCTTGGCATTAGCGGGAGATCGGGGGCAGTACTTC. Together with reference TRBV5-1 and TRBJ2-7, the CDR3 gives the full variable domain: KAGVTQTPRYLIKTRGQQVTLSCSPISGHRSVSWYQQTPGQGLQFLFEYFSETQRNKGNFPGRFSGRQFSNSRSEMNVSTLELGDSALYLCASSLALAGDRGQYFGPGTRLTVT.

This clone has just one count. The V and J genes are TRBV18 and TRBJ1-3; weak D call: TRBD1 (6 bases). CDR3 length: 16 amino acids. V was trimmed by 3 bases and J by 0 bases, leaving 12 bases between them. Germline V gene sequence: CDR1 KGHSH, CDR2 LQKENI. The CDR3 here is CASSPTGTDSGNTIYF. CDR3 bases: TGTGCCAGCTCACCCACAGGGACGGACTCTGGAAACACCATATATTTT.

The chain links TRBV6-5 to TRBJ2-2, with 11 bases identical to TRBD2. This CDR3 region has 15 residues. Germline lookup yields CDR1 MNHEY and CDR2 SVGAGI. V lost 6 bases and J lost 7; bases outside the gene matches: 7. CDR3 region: CASSRLAGLLGELFF. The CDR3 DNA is TGTGCCAGCAGCCGACTAGCGGGATTGCTCGGGGAGCTGTTTTTT.

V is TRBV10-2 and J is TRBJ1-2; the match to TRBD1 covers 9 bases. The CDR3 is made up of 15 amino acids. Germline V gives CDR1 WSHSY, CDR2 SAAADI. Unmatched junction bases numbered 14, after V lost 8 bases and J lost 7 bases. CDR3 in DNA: TGCGCCAGCTCCGGTTCTGGACAGGGGACAGGTGGCTACACCTTC. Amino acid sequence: CASSGSGQGTGGYTF.

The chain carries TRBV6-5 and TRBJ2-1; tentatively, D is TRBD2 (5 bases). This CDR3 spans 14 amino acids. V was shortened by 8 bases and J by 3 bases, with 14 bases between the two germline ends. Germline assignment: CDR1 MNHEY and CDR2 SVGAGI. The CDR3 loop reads CASVRTPNYNEQFF. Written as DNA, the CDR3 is TGTGCCAGCGTCAGGACTCCAAACTACAATGAGCAGTTCTTC.

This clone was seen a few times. The DNA of the CDR3 is TGTGCCAGCTCACACGGCAGGGATAGCAATCAGCCCCAGCATTTT. Translation gives CASSHGRDSNQPQHF. The chain joins TRBV18 to TRBJ1-5; tentatively, D is TRBD1 (5 bases). The V end lost 4 bases, the J end lost 0 bases, and 10 bases lay between the germline ends. CDR3 length: 15 amino acids. Germline V gene sequence: CDR1 KGHSH, CDR2 LQKENI.

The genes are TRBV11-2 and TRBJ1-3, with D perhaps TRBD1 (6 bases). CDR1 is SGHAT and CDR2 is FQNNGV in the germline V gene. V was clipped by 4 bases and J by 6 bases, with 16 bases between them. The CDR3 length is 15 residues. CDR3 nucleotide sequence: TGTGCCAGCAGCTACGGCTTAGGGGGGGAAAACACCATATATTTT. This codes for CASSYGLGGENTIYF.

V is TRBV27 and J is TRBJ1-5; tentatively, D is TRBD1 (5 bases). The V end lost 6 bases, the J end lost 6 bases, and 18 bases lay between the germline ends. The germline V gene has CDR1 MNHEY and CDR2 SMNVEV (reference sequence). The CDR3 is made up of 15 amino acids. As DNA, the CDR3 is TGTGCCAGCAGGCTGGGGCAAGGCCCGGGTCAGCCCCAGCATTTT. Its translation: CASRLGQGPGQPQHF.

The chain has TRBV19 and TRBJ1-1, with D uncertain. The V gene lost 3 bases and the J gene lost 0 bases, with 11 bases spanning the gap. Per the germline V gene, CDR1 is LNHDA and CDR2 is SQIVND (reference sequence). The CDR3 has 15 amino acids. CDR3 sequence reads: CASSIPSGMNTEAFF. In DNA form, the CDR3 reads TGTGCCAGTAGTATCCCCAGCGGTATGAACACTGAAGCTTTCTTT.

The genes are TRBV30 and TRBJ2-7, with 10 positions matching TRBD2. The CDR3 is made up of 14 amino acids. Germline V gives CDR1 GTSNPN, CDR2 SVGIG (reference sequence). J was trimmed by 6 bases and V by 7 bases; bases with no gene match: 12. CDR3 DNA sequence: TGTGCCTCTCGACTAGCGGGTTCTCTCCTCGAGCAGTACTTC. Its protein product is CASRLAGSLLEQYF.

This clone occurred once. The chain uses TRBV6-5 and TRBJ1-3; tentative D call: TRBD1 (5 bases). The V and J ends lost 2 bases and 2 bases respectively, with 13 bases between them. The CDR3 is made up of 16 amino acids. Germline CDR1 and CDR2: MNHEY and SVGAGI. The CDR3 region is CASSYIRQGAGNTIYF. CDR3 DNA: TGTGCCAGCAGTTACATTCGGCAGGGTGCTGGAAACACCATATATTTT.

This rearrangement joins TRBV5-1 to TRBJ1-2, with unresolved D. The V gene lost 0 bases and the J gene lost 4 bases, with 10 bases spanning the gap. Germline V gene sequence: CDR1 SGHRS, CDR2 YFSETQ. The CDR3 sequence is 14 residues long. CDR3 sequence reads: CASSLESSSYGYTF. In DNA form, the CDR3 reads TGCGCCAGCAGCTTGGAGTCAAGCTCCTATGGCTACACCTTC.

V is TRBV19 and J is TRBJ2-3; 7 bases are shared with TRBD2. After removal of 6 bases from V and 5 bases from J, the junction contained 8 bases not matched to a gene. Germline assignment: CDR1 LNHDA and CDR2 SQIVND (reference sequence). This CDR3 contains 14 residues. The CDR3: CASSKWSSGDTQYF. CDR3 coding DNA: TGTGCCAGTAGCAAGTGGTCTAGCGGAGATACGCAGTATTTT.

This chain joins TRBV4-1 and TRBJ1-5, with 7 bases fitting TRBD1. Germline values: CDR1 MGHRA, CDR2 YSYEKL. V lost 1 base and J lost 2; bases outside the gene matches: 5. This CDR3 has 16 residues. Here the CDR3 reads CASSQGQGRGNQPQHF. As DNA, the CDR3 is TGCGCCAGCAGCCAAGGACAGGGAAGGGGCAATCAGCCCCAGCATTTT.

This CDR3 is CASSFSGRASGNEQFF. CDR3 DNA: TGTGCCAGCAGCTTTAGCGGGAGGGCCTCGGGGAATGAGCAGTTCTTC. V gene TRBV11-2 combines with J gene TRBJ2-1; 11 bases map to TRBD2. CDR3 size: 16 residues. Germline CDR1 SGHAT, CDR2 FQNNGV. J lost 7 bases, V lost 3 bases, and 8 bases had no gene match.

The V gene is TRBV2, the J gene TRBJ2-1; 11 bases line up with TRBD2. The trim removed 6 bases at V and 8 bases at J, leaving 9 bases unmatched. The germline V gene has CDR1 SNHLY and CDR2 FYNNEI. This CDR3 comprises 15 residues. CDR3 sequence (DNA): TGTGCCAGCAGCCTGATAGCGGGAGGGCCATATGAGCAGTTCTTC. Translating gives CASSLIAGGPYEQFF.